A selection of T cell receptor beta chains follows, all from one sample in a study of beta chain features in type 1 diabetes. Produced via immunoSEQ multiplex PCR; TCRdb's table is partial and in-frame only. The sample yields 350,000 or so clones, 15% to 20% seen once. Sequencing used naive CD4+ T cells from blood. Source of these receptors: a woman aged 18 to 35 in good health. Both conserved end residues are part of each CDR3. D genes are given only for firm matches. The size of a clone is reported for some rows only, either as once, few or many, or as a class for expanded clones.

j_call: TRBJ1-2
v_call: TRBV30
clone_size: few
d_call: .
cdr3_aa: CAWNSFSRDSKPNYGYTF
cdr3_nt: TGTGCCTGGAACTCCTTTAGCAGGGATAGCAAACCAAACTATGGCTACACCTTC

j_call: TRBJ2-3
v_call: TRBV30
clone_size: few
d_call: .
cdr3_aa: CACPLLGRGGNTQYF
cdr3_nt: TGTGCCTGCCCACTTTTGGGCAGGGGTGGAAATACGCAGTATTTT

j_call: TRBJ2-5
v_call: TRBV5-1
clone_size: .
d_call: TRBD2
cdr3_aa: CASSQQSTTSGWGETQYF
cdr3_nt: TGCGCCAGCAGCCAGCAGTCGACGACTAGCGGATGGGGAGAGACCCAGTACTTC

j_call: TRBJ2-5
v_call: TRBV30
clone_size: .
d_call: TRBD1
cdr3_aa: CAWRGGRTGNVETQYF
cdr3_nt: TGTGCCTGGAGGGGGGGCCGGACAGGGAATGTGGAGACCCAGTACTTC

j_call: TRBJ1-2
v_call: TRBV14
clone_size: few
d_call: .
cdr3_aa: CASSRNNNYGYTF
cdr3_nt: TGTGCCAGCAGCCGAAACAATAACTATGGCTACACCTTC

j_call: TRBJ2-7
v_call: TRBV7-3
clone_size: .
d_call: .
cdr3_aa: CASSLAAVGEQYF
cdr3_nt: TGTGCCAGCAGCTTAGCGGCGGTCGGGGAGCAGTACTTC

j_call: TRBJ2-3
v_call: TRBV9
clone_size: .
d_call: .
cdr3_aa: CASSVTSSWNTQYF
cdr3_nt: TGTGCCAGCAGCGTAACGAGTAGCTGGAATACGCAGTATTTT

j_call: TRBJ2-1
v_call: TRBV5-1
clone_size: few
d_call: TRBD2
cdr3_aa: CASSLRLAGNNEQFF
cdr3_nt: TGCGCCAGCAGCTTGAGGCTAGCGGGTAACAATGAGCAGTTCTTC

j_call: TRBJ2-3
v_call: TRBV5-1
clone_size: few
d_call: TRBD2
cdr3_aa: CASSLAGGLTDTQYF
cdr3_nt: TGCGCCAGCAGCTTGGCGGGGGGGCTGACAGATACGCAGTATTTT

j_call: TRBJ2-2
v_call: TRBV5-6
clone_size: .
d_call: .
cdr3_aa: CASGNRAAELFF
cdr3_nt: TGTGCCAGCGGGAACAGGGCCGCGGAGCTGTTTTTT

j_call: TRBJ1-5
v_call: TRBV6-1
clone_size: .
d_call: .
cdr3_aa: CASSPLSNQPQHF
cdr3_nt: TGTGCCAGCAGTCCCCTAAGCAATCAGCCCCAGCATTTT

j_call: TRBJ1-2
v_call: TRBV5-4
clone_size: .
d_call: .
cdr3_aa: CASSLAGQGTYGYTF
cdr3_nt: TGTGCCAGCAGCTTGGCCGGGCAGGGTACCTATGGCTACACCTTC

j_call: TRBJ2-1
v_call: TRBV5-1
clone_size: few
d_call: .
cdr3_aa: CASSLAEIAANNEQFF
cdr3_nt: TGCGCCAGCAGCTTGGCCGAAATAGCGGCTAACAATGAGCAGTTCTTC

j_call: TRBJ1-1
v_call: TRBV5-1
clone_size: .
d_call: .
cdr3_aa: CASSSGGTGTEAFF
cdr3_nt: TGCGCCAGCAGCTCCGGTGGTACCGGCACTGAAGCTTTCTTT

j_call: TRBJ2-5
v_call: TRBV30
clone_size: few
d_call: .
cdr3_aa: CASSGGLGGGTQYF
cdr3_nt: TGTGCCTCCTCAGGTGGGCTAGGAGGAGGGACCCAGTACTTC

j_call: TRBJ2-5
v_call: TRBV30
clone_size: few
d_call: TRBD2
cdr3_aa: CAWSVTSGGGFLYF
cdr3_nt: TGTGCCTGGAGTGTAACGAGCGGGGGGGGGTTTTTGTACTTC

j_call: TRBJ2-3
v_call: TRBV5-1
clone_size: few
d_call: TRBD2
cdr3_aa: CASSLGAGGGADTQYF
cdr3_nt: TGCGCCAGCAGCTTAGGAGCGGGAGGAGGAGCAGATACGCAGTATTTT

j_call: TRBJ1-1
v_call: TRBV4-3
clone_size: .
d_call: .
cdr3_aa: CASSQDWGGTEAFF
cdr3_nt: TGCGCCAGCAGCCAAGATTGGGGGGGCACTGAAGCTTTCTTT

j_call: TRBJ1-1
v_call: TRBV7-2
clone_size: few
d_call: TRBD1
cdr3_aa: CASSLARTGQGATEAFF
cdr3_nt: TGTGCCAGCAGCTTAGCGCGCACGGGACAGGGCGCCACTGAAGCTTTCTTT

j_call: TRBJ1-4
v_call: TRBV15
clone_size: few
d_call: .
cdr3_aa: CATSRDLGKLFF
cdr3_nt: TGTGCCACCAGCAGAGATCTAGGAAAACTGTTTTTT

j_call: TRBJ2-2
v_call: TRBV6-5
clone_size: few
d_call: TRBD1
cdr3_aa: CASSWGRGRTGELFF
cdr3_nt: TGTGCCAGCAGTTGGGGCAGGGGGCGGACCGGGGAGCTGTTTTTT

j_call: TRBJ2-3
v_call: TRBV4-1
clone_size: few
d_call: .
cdr3_aa: CASSQGSSTDTQYF
cdr3_nt: TGCGCCAGCAGCCAGGGTAGCAGCACAGATACGCAGTATTTT

j_call: TRBJ2-5
v_call: TRBV2
clone_size: .
d_call: TRBD2
cdr3_aa: CASSKTSGGAETQYF
cdr3_nt: TGTGCCAGCAGTAAGACTAGCGGGGGGGCAGAGACCCAGTACTTC

j_call: TRBJ2-1
v_call: TRBV6-1
clone_size: few
d_call: .
cdr3_aa: CASKVGASYNEQFF
cdr3_nt: TGTGCCAGCAAGGTAGGGGCCTCCTACAATGAGCAGTTCTTC

j_call: TRBJ1-5
v_call: TRBV30
clone_size: once
d_call: .
cdr3_aa: CAWPHVGNQPQHF
cdr3_nt: TGTGCCTGGCCCCATGTAGGCAATCAGCCCCAGCATTTT

j_call: TRBJ2-3
v_call: TRBV2
clone_size: .
d_call: .
cdr3_aa: CASSVPGTDTQYF
cdr3_nt: TGTGCCAGCAGTGTCCCGGGCACAGATACGCAGTATTTT

j_call: TRBJ2-7
v_call: TRBV9
clone_size: once
d_call: .
cdr3_aa: CASSARRPAYEQYF
cdr3_nt: TGTGCCAGCAGCGCCCGGAGGCCCGCTTACGAGCAGTACTTC

j_call: TRBJ1-2
v_call: TRBV4-2
clone_size: few
d_call: TRBD1
cdr3_aa: CASSLGDRGYGYTF
cdr3_nt: TGTGCCAGCAGCTTGGGTGACAGGGGATATGGCTACACCTTC

j_call: TRBJ1-6
v_call: TRBV5-6
clone_size: .
d_call: .
cdr3_aa: CASSFDTGLGGNSPLHF
cdr3_nt: TGTGCCAGCAGCTTTGATACAGGGCTCGGCGGTAATTCACCCCTCCACTTT

j_call: TRBJ2-2
v_call: TRBV5-4
clone_size: few
d_call: .
cdr3_aa: CASSLDQGGSGELFF
cdr3_nt: TGTGCCAGCAGCTTGGATCAGGGCGGATCCGGGGAGCTGTTTTTT

j_call: TRBJ1-2
v_call: TRBV4-1
clone_size: few
d_call: .
cdr3_aa: CASSQGGGHPFYGYTF
cdr3_nt: TGCGCCAGCAGCCAAGGGGGGGGACATCCATTCTATGGCTACACCTTC

j_call: TRBJ2-1
v_call: TRBV19
clone_size: .
d_call: .
cdr3_aa: CASSIGLNEQFF
cdr3_nt: TGTGCCAGTAGTATCGGACTCAATGAGCAGTTCTTC

j_call: TRBJ2-7
v_call: TRBV11-2
clone_size: .
d_call: .
cdr3_aa: CASSPGGADSYEQYF
cdr3_nt: TGTGCCAGCAGCCCAGGAGGGGCCGACTCCTACGAGCAGTACTTC

j_call: TRBJ1-1
v_call: TRBV4-3
clone_size: many
d_call: .
cdr3_aa: CASSGALGNTEAFF
cdr3_nt: TGCGCCAGCAGCGGTGCCCTAGGGAACACTGAAGCTTTCTTT

j_call: TRBJ2-3
v_call: TRBV11-2
clone_size: few
d_call: TRBD2
cdr3_aa: CASSLSGTQWDTQYF
cdr3_nt: TGTGCCAGCAGCCTGAGCGGGACCCAGTGGGATACGCAGTATTTT

j_call: TRBJ2-7
v_call: TRBV14
clone_size: .
d_call: .
cdr3_aa: CAAASGYPYEQYF
cdr3_nt: TGTGCCGCCGCCTCAGGATACCCCTACGAGCAGTACTTC

j_call: TRBJ1-1
v_call: TRBV10-3
clone_size: few
d_call: .
cdr3_aa: CAIRAGAPNTEAFF
cdr3_nt: TGTGCCATCAGGGCAGGGGCCCCAAACACTGAAGCTTTCTTT

j_call: TRBJ2-6
v_call: TRBV2
clone_size: few
d_call: TRBD2
cdr3_aa: CASARTSGTNVLTF
cdr3_nt: TGTGCCAGCGCTCGGACTAGCGGGACCAACGTCCTGACTTTC

j_call: TRBJ2-7
v_call: TRBV20-1
clone_size: few
d_call: .
cdr3_aa: CSASRQDRQYF
cdr3_nt: TGCAGTGCTAGCAGACAAGACCGGCAGTACTTC

j_call: TRBJ2-5
v_call: TRBV9
clone_size: .
d_call: .
cdr3_aa: CASSVGTDQETQYF
cdr3_nt: TGTGCCAGCAGCGTAGGAACAGACCAAGAGACCCAGTACTTC

j_call: TRBJ1-5
v_call: TRBV25-1
clone_size: .
d_call: .
cdr3_aa: CASSDRGQPQHF
cdr3_nt: TGTGCCAGCAGTGATCGGGGGCAGCCCCAGCATTTT

j_call: TRBJ2-5
v_call: TRBV7-2
clone_size: .
d_call: TRBD1
cdr3_aa: CASSAAGQGAETQYF
cdr3_nt: TGTGCCAGCAGCGCCGCGGGACAGGGGGCTGAGACCCAGTACTTC

j_call: TRBJ2-7
v_call: TRBV9
clone_size: .
d_call: .
cdr3_aa: CASSVGGTSSYEQYF
cdr3_nt: TGTGCCAGCAGCGTAGGCGGGACCAGCTCCTACGAGCAGTACTTC

j_call: TRBJ1-3
v_call: TRBV5-1
clone_size: .
d_call: .
cdr3_aa: CASSSYGRRISGNTIYF
cdr3_nt: TGCGCCAGCAGCTCCTATGGACGGAGGATCTCTGGAAACACCATATATTTT

j_call: TRBJ2-1
v_call: TRBV5-1
clone_size: few
d_call: TRBD2
cdr3_aa: CASSPLAGSGYNEQFF
cdr3_nt: TGCGCCAGCAGCCCTTTAGCGGGATCCGGCTACAATGAGCAGTTCTTC

j_call: TRBJ1-2
v_call: TRBV4-2
clone_size: .
d_call: TRBD1
cdr3_aa: CASSPRDRGNYGYTF
cdr3_nt: TGTGCCAGCAGCCCTAGGGACAGGGGTAACTATGGCTACACCTTC

j_call: TRBJ2-7
v_call: TRBV7-3
clone_size: .
d_call: .
cdr3_aa: CASSLTAGDEQYF
cdr3_nt: TGTGCCAGCAGCTTAACAGCAGGGGACGAGCAGTACTTC

j_call: TRBJ2-3
v_call: TRBV6-5
clone_size: few
d_call: .
cdr3_aa: CASSFRGGTDTQYF
cdr3_nt: TGTGCCAGCAGTTTCAGAGGTGGCACAGATACGCAGTATTTT

j_call: TRBJ2-3
v_call: TRBV9
clone_size: few
d_call: TRBD2
cdr3_aa: CASSVGSSGRRTDTQYF
cdr3_nt: TGTGCCAGCAGCGTAGGGAGTAGCGGGAGACGCACAGATACGCAGTATTTT

j_call: TRBJ1-2
v_call: TRBV23-1
clone_size: .
d_call: .
cdr3_aa: CASSQSGATTANYGYTF
cdr3_nt: TGCGCCAGCAGTCAATCGGGGGCAACGACGGCTAACTATGGCTACACCTTC

j_call: TRBJ1-1
v_call: TRBV4-1
clone_size: .
d_call: TRBD1
cdr3_aa: CASSQAPGQTEAFF
cdr3_nt: TGCGCCAGCAGCCAGGCCCCGGGACAGACTGAAGCTTTCTTT

j_call: TRBJ2-5
v_call: TRBV7-2
clone_size: .
d_call: TRBD1
cdr3_aa: CASSFDRASQETQYF
cdr3_nt: TGTGCCAGCAGCTTCGACAGGGCCTCCCAAGAGACCCAGTACTTC

j_call: TRBJ1-6
v_call: TRBV4-1
clone_size: few
d_call: .
cdr3_aa: CASSSTGSYNSPLHF
cdr3_nt: TGCGCCAGCAGCTCTACAGGGTCGTATAATTCACCCCTCCACTTT

j_call: TRBJ2-7
v_call: TRBV5-1
clone_size: .
d_call: .
cdr3_aa: CASSLGARYEQYF
cdr3_nt: TGCGCCAGCAGCTTGGGCGCCCGCTACGAGCAGTACTTC

j_call: TRBJ2-6
v_call: TRBV19
clone_size: .
d_call: TRBD1
cdr3_aa: CASAQQGALGANVLTF
cdr3_nt: TGTGCCAGTGCTCAACAGGGGGCGCTAGGGGCCAACGTCCTGACTTTC

j_call: TRBJ2-7
v_call: TRBV7-9
clone_size: .
d_call: TRBD2
cdr3_aa: CASSTIPWEGRREQYF
cdr3_nt: TGTGCCAGCAGCACCATCCCGTGGGAGGGACGTCGCGAGCAGTACTTC

j_call: TRBJ1-1
v_call: TRBV2
clone_size: few
d_call: TRBD1
cdr3_aa: CASSPDRDTEAFF
cdr3_nt: TGTGCCAGCAGCCCGGACAGGGACACTGAAGCTTTCTTT